The 8 T cell receptor beta chains given below trace back to one sample, sequenced in a study of human versus mouse CDR3 diversity and MHC coevolution. Assay used: immunoSEQ multiplex PCR; TCRdb lists only in-frame clones, some missing. Here the sample spans roughly 86,000 clones, just over 90% being singletons. Source material: naive CD4+ T cells from blood. Stated subset: CD45RO-negative CD62L-positive naive CD4 T cells. These receptors were taken from a person aged 30-69 years in good health.

V is TRBV6-4 and J is TRBJ1-1; 7 bases line up with TRBD1. This CDR3 contains 14 residues. CDR1 and CDR2 (germline): MRHNA, SNTAGT. The J segment lost 3 bases and the V segment lost 4 bases, leaving 5 bases of the junction unmatched. CDR3 in DNA: TGTGCCAGCAGTGTTCGACAGGGCGACACTGAAGCTTTCTTT. It is translated as CASSVRQGDTEAFF.

This chain uses TRBV7-8 with TRBJ1-4; possible D gene TRBD1, 6 bases. This CDR3 contains 15 residues. Germline V CDR1 and CDR2: SGHVS, FQNEAQ. V was clipped by 5 bases and J by 8 bases, with 18 bases between them. The CDR3 DNA sequence: TGTGCCAGCAGCCCAGGGGTGTCAGATAGGGAAAAACTGTTTTTT. Protein: CASSPGVSDREKLFF.

This clone was counted only a few times. This sequence joins TRBV6-1 and TRBJ1-3; TRBD1 is a possible D gene (6 bases). Trimming left V 6 bases short and J 0 bases short, with 12 bases between. Germline values: CDR1 MNHNS, CDR2 SASEGT. The length of the CDR3 is 15 residues. The CDR3 region is CASSDIGGSGNTIYF. In DNA form, the CDR3 reads TGTGCCAGCAGCGATATAGGGGGCTCTGGAAACACCATATATTTT.

This clone was seen once. V and J are TRBV5-8 and TRBJ2-1, with TRBD2 as a possible D gene (5 bases). V shed 1 base and J shed 0 bases, with 8 bases lying between them. The CDR3 has 15 residues. Germline-derived CDR1 and CDR2 are SGHTS and YDEGEE. In DNA form, the CDR3 reads TGTGCCAGCAGCTTGTCGGGGTTCTCCTACAATGAGCAGTTCTTC. As protein: CASSLSGFSYNEQFF.

The V gene is TRBV6-6, the J gene TRBJ1-5; 8 nucleotides match TRBD1. Germline trimming cut 5 bases from V and 7 bases from J; bases unmatched to any gene: 7. The CDR3 runs to 14 residues. CDR1 is MNHNY, CDR2 SVGAGI, per germline (reference sequence). The CDR3 DNA sequence: TGTGCCAGCAGTCCAGGGGGCGCAGGGCAGCCCCAGCATTTT. Translation gives CASSPGGAGQPQHF.

V and J are TRBV19 and TRBJ1-3; D not resolved. Germline assignment: CDR1 LNHDA and CDR2 SQIVND (reference sequence). V was cut by 7 bases and J by 0 bases, with 16 bases left in between. There are 16 residues in the CDR3. The CDR3 DNA reads as TGTGCCAGTAACGAGGCGGGCAGCAACTCTGGAAACACCATATATTTT. Its protein is CASNEAGSNSGNTIYF.

The chain employs TRBV18 and TRBJ2-7, with TRBD1 matching over 7 bases. In germline, CDR1 is KGHSH, CDR2 LQKENI. The junction had 9 bases not matched to a gene; V was cut back by 3 bases and J by 7 bases. CDR3 length: 14 amino acids. The CDR3: CASSPDRRTGEQYF. The CDR3 nucleotides are TGTGCCAGCTCACCTGATAGGAGGACAGGAGAGCAGTACTTC.

The gene calls are TRBV5-6 and TRBJ1-3, with D maybe TRBD1 (6 bases). This CDR3 spans 17 amino acids. Per the germline V gene, CDR1 is SGHDT and CDR2 is YYEEEE. Trimming shortened V by 6 bases and J by 3 bases, and 22 bases separated the two germline ends. The chain's CDR3 is CASNPVGRGRDGNTIYF. The CDR3 nucleotides read TGTGCCAGCAACCCCGTCGGCAGGGGAAGGGATGGAAACACCATATATTTT.